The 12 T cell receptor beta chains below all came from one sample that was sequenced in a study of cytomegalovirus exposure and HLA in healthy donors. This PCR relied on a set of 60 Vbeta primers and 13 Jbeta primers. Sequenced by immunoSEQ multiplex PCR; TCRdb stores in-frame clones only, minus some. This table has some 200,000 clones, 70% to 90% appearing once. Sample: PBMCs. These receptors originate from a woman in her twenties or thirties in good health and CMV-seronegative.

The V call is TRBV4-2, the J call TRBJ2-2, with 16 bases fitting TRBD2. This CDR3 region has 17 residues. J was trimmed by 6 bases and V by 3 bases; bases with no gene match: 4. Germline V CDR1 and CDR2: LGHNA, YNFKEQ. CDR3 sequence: CASSQPGTSGRAGELFF. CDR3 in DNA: TGTGCCAGCAGCCAGCCTGGGACTAGCGGGAGGGCCGGGGAGCTGTTTTTT.

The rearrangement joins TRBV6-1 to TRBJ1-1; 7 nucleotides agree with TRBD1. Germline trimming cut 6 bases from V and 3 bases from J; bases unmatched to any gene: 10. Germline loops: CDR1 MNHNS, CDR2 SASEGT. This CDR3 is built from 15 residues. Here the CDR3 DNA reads TGTGCCAGCAGAGGAGATGCAGGGGGGTACACTGAAGCTTTCTTT. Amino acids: CASRGDAGGYTEAFF.

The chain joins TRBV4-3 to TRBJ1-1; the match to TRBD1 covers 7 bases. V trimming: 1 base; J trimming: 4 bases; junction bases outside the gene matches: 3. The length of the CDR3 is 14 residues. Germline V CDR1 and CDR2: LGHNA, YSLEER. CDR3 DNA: TGCGCCAGCAGCCAAGGACAGGGCTCCACTGAAGCTTTCTTT. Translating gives CASSQGQGSTEAFF.

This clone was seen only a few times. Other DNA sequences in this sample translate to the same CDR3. CDR3 protein: CASSNYNEQFF. Written as DNA, the CDR3 is TGTGCCAGCAGCAATTACAATGAGCAGTTCTTC. The gene calls are TRBV6-5 and TRBJ2-1, with D unclear. Germline V CDR1 and CDR2: MNHEY, SVGAGI. Trimming took 6 bases from V and 4 from J, leaving 4 bases between them. There are 11 residues in the CDR3.

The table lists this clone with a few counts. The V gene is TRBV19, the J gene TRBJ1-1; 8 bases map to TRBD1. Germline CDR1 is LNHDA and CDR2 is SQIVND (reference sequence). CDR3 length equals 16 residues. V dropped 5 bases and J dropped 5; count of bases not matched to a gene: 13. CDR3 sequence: CASSVRQGRRNTEAFF. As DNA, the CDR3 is TGTGCCAGTAGTGTCCGACAGGGGCGCCGGAATACTGAAGCTTTCTTT.

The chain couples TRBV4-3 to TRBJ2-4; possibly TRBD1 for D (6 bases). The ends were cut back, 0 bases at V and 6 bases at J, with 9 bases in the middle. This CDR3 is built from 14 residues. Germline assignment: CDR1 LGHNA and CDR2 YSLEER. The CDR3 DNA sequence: TGCGCCAGCAGCCAAGATGGGGACATAAACATTCAGTACTTC. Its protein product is CASSQDGDINIQYF.

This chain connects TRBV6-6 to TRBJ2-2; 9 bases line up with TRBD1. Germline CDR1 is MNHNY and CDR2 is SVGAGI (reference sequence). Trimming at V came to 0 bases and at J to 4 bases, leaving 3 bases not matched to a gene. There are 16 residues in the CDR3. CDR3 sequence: CASSYSGQGRTGELFF. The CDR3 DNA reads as TGTGCCAGCAGTTACTCGGGACAGGGTCGCACCGGGGAGCTGTTTTTT.

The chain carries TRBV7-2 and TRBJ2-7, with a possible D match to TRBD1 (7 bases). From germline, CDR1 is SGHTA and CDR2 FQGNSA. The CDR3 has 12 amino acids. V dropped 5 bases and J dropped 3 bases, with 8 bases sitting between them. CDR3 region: CASSQGGYEQYF. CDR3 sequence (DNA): TGTGCCAGCAGCCAGGGGGGCTACGAGCAGTACTTC.

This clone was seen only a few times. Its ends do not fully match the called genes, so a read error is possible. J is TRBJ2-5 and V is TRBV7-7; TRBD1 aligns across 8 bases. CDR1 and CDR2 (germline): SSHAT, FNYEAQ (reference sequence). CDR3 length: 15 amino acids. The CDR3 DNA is TGTGCTAGCAGCATCTATCAGGGGGCGCGGGAGACCCAGTACTTC. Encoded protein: CASSIYQGARETQYF.

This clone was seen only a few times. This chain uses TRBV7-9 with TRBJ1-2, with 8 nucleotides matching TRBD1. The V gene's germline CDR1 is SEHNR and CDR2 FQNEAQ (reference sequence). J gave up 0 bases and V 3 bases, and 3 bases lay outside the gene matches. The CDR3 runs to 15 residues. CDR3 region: CASSFGQGPNYGYTF. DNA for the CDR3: TGTGCCAGCAGCTTCGGACAGGGCCCTAACTATGGCTACACCTTC.

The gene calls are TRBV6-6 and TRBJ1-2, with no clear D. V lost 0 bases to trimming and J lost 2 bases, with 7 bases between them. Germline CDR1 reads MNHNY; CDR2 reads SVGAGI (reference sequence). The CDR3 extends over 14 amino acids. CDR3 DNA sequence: TGTGCCAGCAGTTACTCGACCAGGAACTATGGCTACACCTTC. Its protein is CASSYSTRNYGYTF.

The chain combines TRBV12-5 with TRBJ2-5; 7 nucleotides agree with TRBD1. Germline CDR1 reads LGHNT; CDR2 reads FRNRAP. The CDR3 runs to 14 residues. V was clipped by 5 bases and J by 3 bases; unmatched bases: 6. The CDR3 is CASGDSTGKETQYF. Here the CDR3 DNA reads TGTGCTAGTGGTGATTCGACAGGGAAAGAGACCCAGTACTTC.